This T cell receptor (beta chain) was sequenced for a study of blood T cell repertoires in COVID-19. On the study more broadly: In each case, the material was cDNA or gDNA derived from T cells, B-cell-depleted T cells, or PBMCs.

Germline CDR1 SQVTM, CDR2 ANQGSEA. The V end lost 7 bases, the J end lost 3 bases, and 9 bases lay between the germline ends. The CDR3 is 12 residues long. How the authors handled the data: Counts of nucleated cells, estimated from reference gene primer amplification, were obtained. The repertoire was sequenced with immunoSEQ multiplex PCR; TCRdb's copy has only in-frame clones and lacks some. The DNA gave D and trimming, while V, J and clone size come from that table. The data contain some 120,000 clones, roughly nine tenths of them seen just once; the ten biggest clones take up 25% to 30%. Input material: peripheral blood. The receptor was isolated from a man aged 70-80 years with active or convalescent COVID-19. This chain links TRBV29-1 with TRBJ1-4; D not resolved. The CDR3 region has the DNA TGCAGCGGCGGGTCGGCTAATGAAAAACTGTTTTTT. This translates into CSGGSANEKLFF.